These 11 T cell receptor beta chains share one sample of origin, sequenced in a study of siplizumab effects on memory and regulatory T cells. Profiling relied on immunoSEQ multiplex PCR, and the TCRdb table lists in-frame clones only, not all of them. The sample lists approximately 92,000 clones; around 94% were seen once. Sequenced input: non-Treg CD4+ T cells sorted from blood. The origin of the receptors is a human donor in good health.

This chain joins TRBV18 and TRBJ1-4; D not resolved. The V end lost 1 base, the J end lost 4 bases, and 7 bases lay between the germline ends. The germline CDR1 and CDR2 sequences are KGHSH and LQKENI. This CDR3 has 14 amino acids. The CDR3: CASSPQGSNEKLFF. CDR3 sequence (DNA): TGTGCCAGCTCACCACAGGGTAGTAATGAAAAACTGTTTTTT.

This sequence joins TRBV6-1 and TRBJ1-1; D perhaps matches TRBD1 (6 bases). The ends were cut back, 8 bases at V and 1 base at J, with 14 bases in the middle. Germline V gene data show CDR1 as MNHNS and CDR2 as SASEGT. The CDR3 sequence is 14 residues long. CDR3: CASRTRTENTEAFF. DNA of the CDR3: TGTGCCAGCCGGACAAGGACAGAGAACACTGAAGCTTTCTTT.

This clone was seen just once. The chain carries TRBV11-2 and TRBJ2-5; the match to TRBD1 covers 7 bases. The CDR3 extends over 14 amino acids. V gave up 6 bases and J gave up 2 bases; unmatched junction bases: 6. Germline V gene lookup returns CDR1 SGHAT and CDR2 FQNNGV. The CDR3 DNA follows: TGTGCCAGCAGAGTCCCGGGACAGCAAGAGACCCAGTACTTC. Amino acid sequence: CASRVPGQQETQYF.

The chain carries TRBV11-2 and TRBJ2-7; D unresolved. The CDR3 length is 17 residues. Trimming removed 1 base from V and 0 bases from J, with 16 bases in between. Germline V gene lookup returns CDR1 SGHAT and CDR2 FQNNGV. The CDR3 nucleotides are TGTGCCAGCAGCTTAGGGCCCGGACGAACAACCTCCTACGAGCAGTACTTC. Residues: CASSLGPGRTTSYEQYF.

J is TRBJ2-7 and V is TRBV6-5, with D hard to call. The V and J ends lost 5 bases and 3 bases respectively, with 11 bases between them. The CDR3 loop spans 13 amino acids. CDR1 is MNHEY, CDR2 SVGAGI, per germline. The CDR3 nucleotides read TGTGCCAGCAGTCGGACGGATCACTACGAGCAGTACTTC. This encodes CASSRTDHYEQYF.

The V call is TRBV20-1, the J call TRBJ2-7; unclear D gene. Trimming shortened V by 0 bases and J by 2 bases, and 2 bases separated the two germline ends. The germline V gene encodes CDR1 DFQATT and CDR2 SNEGSKA (reference sequence). The CDR3 consists of 11 residues. CDR3 residues: CSARETYEQYF. The CDR3 region has the DNA TGCAGTGCTAGAGAAACCTACGAGCAGTACTTC.

This clone was counted a single time. The rearrangement uses TRBV10-3 and TRBJ1-1; D unresolved. CDR1 and CDR2 (germline): ENHRY, SYGVKD. V was shortened by 5 bases and J by 4 bases, with 8 bases between the two germline ends. This CDR3 comprises 12 residues. CDR3 coding DNA: TGTGCCATCAGTCCAAAGATCACTGAAGCTTTCTTT. Its protein is CAISPKITEAFF.

In nucleotides, the CDR3 is TGTGCCAGCTCACGTGGGGCGGGGAACACTGAAGCTTTCTTT. Protein sequence: CASSRGAGNTEAFF. V and J are TRBV18 and TRBJ1-1, with a possible D match to TRBD1 (5 bases). This CDR3 is 14 amino acids long. V shed 4 bases and J shed 1 base, with 10 bases lying between them. Germline CDR1 reads KGHSH; CDR2 reads LQKENI. The whole variable domain, filled in from reference TRBV18 and TRBJ1-1, reads NAGVMQNPRHLVRRRGQEARLRCSPMKGHSHVYWYRQLPEEGLKFMVYLQKENIIDESGMPKERFSAEFPKEGPSILRIQQVVRGDSAAYFCASSRGAGNTEAFFGQGTRLTVV.

The chain recombines TRBV6-1 with TRBJ2-1; the match to TRBD2 covers 7 bases. The CDR3 extends over 13 amino acids. V gave up 5 bases and J gave up 13 bases; unmatched junction bases: 11. From germline, CDR1 is MNHNS and CDR2 SASEGT. This chain's CDR3 is CASSSEAGLDQFF. In DNA form, the CDR3 reads TGTGCCAGCAGTAGTGAAGCGGGACTCGATCAGTTCTTC.

The J gene is TRBJ2-2, the V gene TRBV7-3; possible D gene TRBD2, 6 bases. CDR1 and CDR2 (germline): SGHTA, FQGTGA. The CDR3 covers 17 residues. V lost 5 bases and J lost 4, with 20 bases in between. The CDR3, as DNA: TGTGCCAGCAGCCTAGTCGGGGGAGTAAGGAGCACCGGGGAGCTGTTTTTT. This encodes CASSLVGGVRSTGELFF.

The rearrangement uses TRBV4-2 and TRBJ1-3, with 7 positions matching TRBD1. CDR1 LGHNA and CDR2 YNFKEQ come from the germline V gene. This CDR3 has 19 residues. V was pared by 2 bases and J by 0 bases, with 13 bases of the junction left unmatched. This CDR3 is CASSQSSRDRRSSGNTIYF. The CDR3, as DNA: TGTGCCAGCAGCCAATCGTCCCGGGACAGACGTAGCTCTGGAAACACCATATATTTT.